A single sample gave rise to the 5 T cell receptor beta chains below, sequenced in a study of control samples from healthy donors and cancer patients. Sequencing used immunoSEQ multiplex PCR; TCRdb keeps in-frame clones, though not all of them. The sample has about 51,000 clones, 80% seen once. Material for sequencing was blood. These receptors were obtained from a man aged 65 to 85 in good health.

The rearrangement joins TRBV24-1 to TRBJ2-1; D is perhaps TRBD2 (6 bases). Germline CDR1 and CDR2: KGHDR and SFDVKD. The V gene lost 4 bases and the J gene lost 6 bases, with 12 bases spanning the gap. This CDR3 comprises 14 residues. CDR3: CATSDPDGSNEQFF. The CDR3 coding sequence is TGTGCCACCAGTGACCCCGACGGGAGCAATGAGCAGTTCTTC.

The rearrangement links TRBV12-3 or TRBV12-4 to TRBJ2-5; D is undetermined. V was cut by 10 bases and J by 0 bases, with 9 bases left in between. The CDR3 covers 12 residues. The CDR3 loop is CATAIYQETQYF. The CDR3 coding sequence is TGTGCCACCGCTATTTACCAAGAGACCCAGTACTTC.

The chain combines TRBV7-2 with TRBJ2-7, with 9 bases that match TRBD1. V shed 6 bases, J shed 4 bases, and the junction held 4 bases outside the gene matches. CDR3 length: 13 amino acids. Germline V gives CDR1 SGHTA, CDR2 FQGNSA. CDR3 bases: TGTGCCAGCAGTCGGACAGGGGTATACGAGCAGTACTTC. Translation: CASSRTGVYEQYF.

The rearrangement uses TRBV5-8 and TRBJ1-5; D unclear. Germline V gives CDR1 SGHTS, CDR2 YDEGEE. V gave up 0 bases and J gave up 7 bases, with 8 bases separating them. The CDR3 runs 13 residues. The CDR3: CASSLVLGQPQHF. Written as DNA, the CDR3 is TGTGCCAGCAGCTTGGTGTTGGGACAGCCCCAGCATTTT.

The J gene is TRBJ1-4, the V gene TRBV29-1; weak D call: TRBD1 (6 bases). Trimming removed 8 bases from V and 7 bases from J, with 17 bases in between. This CDR3 is 13 amino acids long. Per the germline V gene, CDR1 is SQVTM and CDR2 is ANQGSEA. The CDR3 spells CSCSPGAGEKLFF. The CDR3 DNA reads as TGCAGCTGCTCCCCAGGGGCAGGTGAAAAACTGTTTTTT.